The 28 T cell receptor beta chains given below trace back to one sample, sequenced in a study of early stage breast cancer tumors. TCRdb's table, derived via immunoSEQ multiplex PCR, lists solely in-frame clones and lacks some. The sample lists tens of thousands of clones, almost 75% occurring once. The source material was blood. The receptor set was obtained from a person aged 35-50 years with breast cancer.

This CDR3 is CASRSLPGVYEQYF. The CDR3 DNA is TGCGCCAGCAGATCCCTCCCAGGGGTCTACGAGCAGTACTTC. The chain carries TRBV5-1 and TRBJ2-7; tentative D call: TRBD1 (6 bases). Deletions cut 5 bases from V and 3 bases from J, with 15 bases between. There are 14 residues in the CDR3. Germline CDR1 and CDR2: SGHRS and YFSETQ.

The CDR3 DNA reads TGCAGCGTTGGTCTAGCCAAAAACATTCAGTACTTC. It translates to CSVGLAKNIQYF. The rearrangement joins TRBV29-1 to TRBJ2-4; D gene uncertain. With 4 bases removed from V and 0 bases from J, the gap between germline ends came to 4 bases. Per the germline V gene, CDR1 is SQVTM and CDR2 is ANQGSEA. The CDR3 has 12 residues.

This clone has a handful of counts. The chain is built from TRBV6-1 and TRBJ2-1; D unresolved. This CDR3 has 16 amino acids. The V end lost 1 base, the J end lost 2 bases, and 12 bases lay between the germline ends. Germline V gene data show CDR1 as MNHNS and CDR2 as SASEGT. The CDR3 DNA reads as TGTGCCAGCAGTGAAGAGGTAACAGCCCCCTACAATGAGCAGTTCTTC. Translating gives CASSEEVTAPYNEQFF.

This rearrangement joins TRBV7-8 to TRBJ2-2; the D gene could be TRBD1 or TRBD2 (5 bases each). The V gene's germline CDR1 is SGHVS and CDR2 FQNEAQ. V lost 3 bases and J 6 bases, leaving 14 bases between the germline ends. The CDR3 sequence is 15 residues long. The CDR3 reads CASSFRERGAGELFF. CDR3 nucleotides: TGTGCCAGCAGCTTTAGGGAGAGAGGGGCCGGGGAGCTGTTTTTT. Combining the CDR3 with reference TRBV7-8 and TRBJ2-2 gives the whole variable domain GAGVSQSPRYKVAKRGQDVALRCDPISGHVSLFWYQQALGQGPEFLTYFQNEAQLDKSGLPSDRFFAERPEGSVSTLKIQRTQQEDSAVYLCASSFRERGAGELFFGEGSRLTVL.

This rearrangement joins TRBV14 to TRBJ1-1; D possibly corresponds to TRBD1 (5 bases). Germline V gene lookup returns CDR1 SGHDN and CDR2 FVKESK. V lost 3 bases and J lost 4, with 9 bases in between. The CDR3 loop spans 13 amino acids. CDR3 DNA sequence: TGTGCCAGCAGCCAGGCGGGGGGCACTGAAGCTTTCTTT. This codes for CASSQAGGTEAFF. Filled out from reference TRBV14 and TRBJ1-1, the complete variable domain reads EAGVTQFPSHSVIEKGQTVTLRCDPISGHDNLYWYRRVMGKEIKFLLHFVKESKQDESGMPNNRFLAERTGGTYSTLKVQPAELEDSGVYFCASSQAGGTEAFFGQGTRLTVV.

The chain uses TRBV7-9 and TRBJ2-1; D is perhaps TRBD2 (8 bases). CDR1 is SEHNR, CDR2 FQNEAQ, per germline (reference sequence). The germline V and J ends were trimmed by 5 bases and 8 bases, with 19 bases remaining between them. The CDR3 is made up of 15 amino acids. CDR3 amino acids: CASSPGRGTRHEQFF. In nucleotides, the CDR3 is TGTGCCAGCAGCCCGGGCAGGGGGACTAGACATGAGCAGTTCTTC.

The V call is TRBV7-9, the J call TRBJ2-2; TRBD2 matches 7 bases. Germline values: CDR1 SEHNR, CDR2 FQNEAQ (reference sequence). This CDR3 comprises 15 residues. J lost 4 bases, V lost 5 bases, and 7 bases had no gene match. CDR3 sequence: CASSNSGRGTGELFF. The CDR3 DNA reads TGTGCCAGCAGCAATAGCGGGCGCGGCACCGGGGAGCTGTTTTTT.

The V call is TRBV19, the J call TRBJ2-5, with a tentative D call TRBD2 (6 bases). The CDR3 is made up of 14 amino acids. CDR1 and CDR2 from the germline V gene are LNHDA and SQIVND (reference sequence). V lost 7 bases to trimming and J lost 3 bases, with 15 bases between them. The CDR3 DNA is TGTGCCAGTAAACCCTCGGGACTGAAAGAGACCCAGTACTTC. Its translation is CASKPSGLKETQYF.

The CDR3 nucleotides read TGTGCCAGCAGGGGGGGACAGGGCTACAATGAGCAGTTCTTC. Protein: CASRGGQGYNEQFF. The chain carries TRBV28 and TRBJ2-1, with 9 bases identical to TRBD1. Germline V gene data show CDR1 as MDHEN and CDR2 as SYDVKM. The V gene end was trimmed by 6 bases and the J gene end by 3 bases; junction bases not matched to a gene: 3. The length of the CDR3 is 14 residues.

This clone appeared a few times. The chain joins TRBV4-2 to TRBJ2-1; D is ambiguous. The CDR3 has 13 amino acids. Germline lookup yields CDR1 LGHNA and CDR2 YNFKEQ. The V and J ends lost 3 bases and 5 bases respectively, with 8 bases between them. The chain's CDR3 is CASSHRLDNEQFF. The DNA for the CDR3 is TGTGCCAGCAGCCACAGACTGGACAATGAGCAGTTCTTC.

This clone appeared a few times. The CDR3 sequence is CSAFQGGELFF. The DNA for the CDR3 is TGCAGTGCTTTTCAGGGCGGGGAGCTGTTTTTT. V gene TRBV20-1 combines with J gene TRBJ2-2; perhaps TRBD1 as D (5 bases). Trimming shortened V by 5 bases and J by 7 bases, and 8 bases separated the two germline ends. The CDR3 loop spans 11 amino acids. The germline V gene encodes CDR1 DFQATT and CDR2 SNEGSKA (reference sequence).

V usage is TRBV27 and J usage is TRBJ1-4, with TRBD1 matching 9 bases. Trimming cost V 5 bases and J 4 bases; bases outside gene matches: 14. The CDR3 spans 18 residues. Germline V gene sequence: CDR1 MNHEY, CDR2 SMNVEV (reference sequence). DNA of the CDR3: TGTGCCAGCAGTCCCCGGACAGGGGCGATTTCCGTTAATGAAAAACTGTTTTTT. This translates into CASSPRTGAISVNEKLFF.

The chain carries TRBV6-5 and TRBJ2-7; tentatively, D is TRBD1 (5 bases). The germline V gene encodes CDR1 MNHEY and CDR2 SVGAGI. The length of the CDR3 is 12 residues. V lost 2 bases and J lost 4, with 6 bases in between. The CDR3 DNA follows: TGTGCCAGCAGTTACCACAGGTACGAGCAGTACTTC. Residues: CASSYHRYEQYF.

The chain has TRBV6-4 and TRBJ2-3; D is possibly TRBD1 (5 bases). V was cut by 0 bases and J by 9 bases, with 10 bases left in between. Per the germline V gene, CDR1 is MRHNA and CDR2 is SNTAGT. The CDR3 loop spans 13 amino acids. DNA of the CDR3: TGTGCCAGCAGTGACTCGCAGGGTGGGACGCAGTATTTT. This codes for CASSDSQGGTQYF.

The sample holds a few counts of this clone. The chain employs TRBV11-2 and TRBJ2-1; D might be TRBD1 (5 bases). Germline CDR1 reads SGHAT; CDR2 reads FQNNGV. The CDR3 extends over 15 amino acids. V shed 1 base and J shed 9 bases, with 16 bases lying between them. CDR3: CASSLGGWAGLEQFF. The CDR3 DNA follows: TGTGCCAGCAGCTTAGGTGGTTGGGCAGGGCTTGAGCAGTTCTTC.

The rearrangement uses TRBV18 and TRBJ1-4; a weak D match, TRBD1 (6 bases). This CDR3 comprises 14 residues. Trimming shortened V by 6 bases and J by 5 bases, and 13 bases separated the two germline ends. Germline V CDR1 and CDR2: KGHSH, LQKENI. Here the CDR3 DNA reads TGTGCCAGCTCGGAGGACAGAAACAATGAAAAACTGTTTTTT. Amino acid sequence: CASSEDRNNEKLFF.

This chain connects TRBV7-2 to TRBJ2-1; the D is unclear. Germline V CDR1 and CDR2: SGHTA, FQGNSA. This CDR3 comprises 15 residues. Trimming removed 5 bases at V and 6 bases at J, with 17 bases between. CDR3 bases: TGTGCCAGCAGCACCGACTCTGTGTTGGGCAATGAGCAGTTCTTC. As protein: CASSTDSVLGNEQFF.

The chain uses TRBV19 and TRBJ1-5; the D is unclear. Germline lookup yields CDR1 LNHDA and CDR2 SQIVND (reference sequence). V was trimmed by 4 bases and J by 2 bases, leaving 18 bases between them. The CDR3 consists of 17 residues. CDR3 in amino acids: CASSTLTSAPGNQPQHF. DNA for the CDR3: TGTGCCAGTAGTACCCTGACGAGTGCGCCAGGCAATCAGCCCCAGCATTTT.

This sequence joins TRBV9 and TRBJ2-1; possible D gene TRBD1, 5 bases. The V gene lost 0 bases and the J gene lost 2 bases, with 9 bases spanning the gap. Germline CDR1 reads SGDLS; CDR2 reads YYNGEE. The CDR3 length is 15 residues. The CDR3 loop reads CASSVDRWTYNEQFF. The CDR3 bases are TGTGCCAGCAGCGTAGACAGGTGGACCTACAATGAGCAGTTCTTC.

V usage is TRBV6-5 and J usage is TRBJ1-2; tentatively, D is TRBD1 (6 bases). Trimming removed 4 bases from V and 12 bases from J, with 18 bases in between. Germline V CDR1 and CDR2: MNHEY, SVGAGI. There are 13 residues in the CDR3. Here the CDR3 reads CASSSPGVRRNTF. DNA of the CDR3: TGTGCCAGCAGTTCCCCAGGGGTCCGTCGGAACACCTTC.

The rearrangement links TRBV4-3 to TRBJ2-1; TRBD2 matches at 11 bases. Trimming took 2 bases from V and 4 from J; bases not matched to a gene: 7. This CDR3 has 17 amino acids. Germline CDR1 reads LGHNA; CDR2 reads YSLEER. The CDR3 protein is CASSQSPGTSGYNEQFF. The CDR3 DNA reads as TGCGCCAGCAGCCAATCTCCCGGGACTAGCGGATACAATGAGCAGTTCTTC.

This chain uses TRBV5-4 with TRBJ2-2; 10 nucleotides agree with TRBD2. V lost 7 bases, J lost 4 bases, and 7 bases stayed unmatched. The CDR3 is 15 residues long. The germline V gene encodes CDR1 SGHNT and CDR2 YYREEE (reference sequence). The CDR3 sequence: CASQRTSGATGELFF. CDR3 coding DNA: TGTGCCAGCCAGAGGACTAGCGGAGCCACCGGGGAGCTGTTTTTT.

The V and J genes are TRBV19 and TRBJ2-2, with D possibly being TRBD2 (7 bases). Between the trimmed V and J ends, which lost 7 bases and 3 bases, there was a span of 12 bases. The CDR3 sequence is 14 residues long. Germline V lookup: CDR1 LNHDA, CDR2 SQIVND (reference sequence). The CDR3 is CASKGGEDTGELFF. The CDR3 region has the DNA TGTGCCAGTAAGGGGGGGGAGGACACCGGGGAGCTGTTTTTT.

Here the CDR3 reads CASSASGTDYNEQFF. CDR3 nucleotide sequence: TGTGCCAGCAGCGCTTCCGGGACTGACTACAATGAGCAGTTCTTC. The chain employs TRBV9 and TRBJ2-1, with a possible D match to TRBD2 (6 bases). The CDR3 spans 15 residues. V was cut by 3 bases and J by 3 bases, with 13 bases left in between. Germline lookup yields CDR1 SGDLS and CDR2 YYNGEE.

This clone was counted a few times. V gene TRBV18 combines with J gene TRBJ2-7, with 9 bases identical to TRBD1. The V segment lost 3 bases and the J segment 4 bases; nucleotides outside the gene matches: 1. In germline, CDR1 is KGHSH, CDR2 LQKENI. The CDR3 spans 13 residues. DNA for the CDR3: TGTGCCAGCTCACCGACAGGGGGATACGAGCAGTACTTC. Protein sequence: CASSPTGGYEQYF.

The chain joins TRBV6-5 to TRBJ1-1, with 9 bases aligning to TRBD1. Germline V gene data show CDR1 as MNHEY and CDR2 as SVGAGI. With V trimmed by 7 bases and J by 5 bases, 11 bases remained unmatched. The CDR3 runs 15 residues. The CDR3 spells CASNPNRGLRTEAFF. CDR3 nucleotide sequence: TGTGCCAGCAACCCAAACAGGGGGCTACGGACTGAAGCTTTCTTT.

V is TRBV11-3 and J is TRBJ2-7; possible D gene TRBD2, 5 bases. Germline CDR1 is SGHNT and CDR2 is YENEEA. The CDR3 runs to 15 residues. Trimming left V 4 bases short and J 2 bases short, with 15 bases between. The CDR3 is CASSSLRDLPYEQYF. CDR3 DNA: TGTGCCAGCAGCTCCCTGAGGGATCTCCCCTACGAGCAGTACTTC.

This clone was found once. This chain joins TRBV7-8 and TRBJ2-3; 8 nucleotides line up with TRBD2. J was trimmed by 2 bases and V by 5 bases; bases with no gene match: 3. The CDR3 loop spans 14 amino acids. Looked up from germline, CDR1 is SGHVS and CDR2 is FQNEAQ. This chain's CDR3 is CASSRLAITDTQYF. The CDR3 nucleotides are TGTGCCAGCAGCAGACTAGCGATCACAGATACGCAGTATTTT. Variable domain in full (rest from reference TRBV7-8 and TRBJ2-3): GAGVSQSPRYKVAKRGQDVALRCDPISGHVSLFWYQQALGQGPEFLTYFQNEAQLDKSGLPSDRFFAERPEGSVSTLKIQRTQQEDSAVYLCASSRLAITDTQYFGPGTRLTVL.